This T cell receptor (beta chain) was obtained from a study of cytomegalovirus exposure and HLA in healthy donors. Worth noting for this clone: Its antigen is as yet unknown.

The CDR3 contains 13 residues. Trimming stripped 4 bases from V and 6 bases from J, with 10 bases between. Per germline, CDR1 SGHNT and CDR2 YYREEE (reference sequence). Whole-study findings and limits: An analysis that came later showed most CMV-associated TCR beta chains appearing HLA-restricted. In a later analysis, a missense DCLRE1C variant was linked to TCR beta V- and J-gene trimming.

Primers for the PCR totalled 60 Vbeta and 13 Jbeta. Authors' analysis steps: Unique TCR beta chains numbered around 80 million in a later analysis, with around 12 million shared. Some clones are missing from TCRdb's copy, which holds only in-frame ones; the method was immunoSEQ multiplex PCR. V, J and clone size were drawn from that table, and D and trimming were deduced from the DNA. The sample consists of over 150,000 clones, around 64% of them appearing once. This receptor was identified in a woman aged 25 to 39 in good health and CMV-seronegative. Sequencing was performed on PBMCs. The V gene is TRBV5-4, the J gene TRBJ1-4; tentatively, D is TRBD1 (6 bases). Written as DNA, the CDR3 is TGTGCCAGCAGCGTACAGGGATATGAAAAACTGTTTTTT. Protein: CASSVQGYEKLFF.